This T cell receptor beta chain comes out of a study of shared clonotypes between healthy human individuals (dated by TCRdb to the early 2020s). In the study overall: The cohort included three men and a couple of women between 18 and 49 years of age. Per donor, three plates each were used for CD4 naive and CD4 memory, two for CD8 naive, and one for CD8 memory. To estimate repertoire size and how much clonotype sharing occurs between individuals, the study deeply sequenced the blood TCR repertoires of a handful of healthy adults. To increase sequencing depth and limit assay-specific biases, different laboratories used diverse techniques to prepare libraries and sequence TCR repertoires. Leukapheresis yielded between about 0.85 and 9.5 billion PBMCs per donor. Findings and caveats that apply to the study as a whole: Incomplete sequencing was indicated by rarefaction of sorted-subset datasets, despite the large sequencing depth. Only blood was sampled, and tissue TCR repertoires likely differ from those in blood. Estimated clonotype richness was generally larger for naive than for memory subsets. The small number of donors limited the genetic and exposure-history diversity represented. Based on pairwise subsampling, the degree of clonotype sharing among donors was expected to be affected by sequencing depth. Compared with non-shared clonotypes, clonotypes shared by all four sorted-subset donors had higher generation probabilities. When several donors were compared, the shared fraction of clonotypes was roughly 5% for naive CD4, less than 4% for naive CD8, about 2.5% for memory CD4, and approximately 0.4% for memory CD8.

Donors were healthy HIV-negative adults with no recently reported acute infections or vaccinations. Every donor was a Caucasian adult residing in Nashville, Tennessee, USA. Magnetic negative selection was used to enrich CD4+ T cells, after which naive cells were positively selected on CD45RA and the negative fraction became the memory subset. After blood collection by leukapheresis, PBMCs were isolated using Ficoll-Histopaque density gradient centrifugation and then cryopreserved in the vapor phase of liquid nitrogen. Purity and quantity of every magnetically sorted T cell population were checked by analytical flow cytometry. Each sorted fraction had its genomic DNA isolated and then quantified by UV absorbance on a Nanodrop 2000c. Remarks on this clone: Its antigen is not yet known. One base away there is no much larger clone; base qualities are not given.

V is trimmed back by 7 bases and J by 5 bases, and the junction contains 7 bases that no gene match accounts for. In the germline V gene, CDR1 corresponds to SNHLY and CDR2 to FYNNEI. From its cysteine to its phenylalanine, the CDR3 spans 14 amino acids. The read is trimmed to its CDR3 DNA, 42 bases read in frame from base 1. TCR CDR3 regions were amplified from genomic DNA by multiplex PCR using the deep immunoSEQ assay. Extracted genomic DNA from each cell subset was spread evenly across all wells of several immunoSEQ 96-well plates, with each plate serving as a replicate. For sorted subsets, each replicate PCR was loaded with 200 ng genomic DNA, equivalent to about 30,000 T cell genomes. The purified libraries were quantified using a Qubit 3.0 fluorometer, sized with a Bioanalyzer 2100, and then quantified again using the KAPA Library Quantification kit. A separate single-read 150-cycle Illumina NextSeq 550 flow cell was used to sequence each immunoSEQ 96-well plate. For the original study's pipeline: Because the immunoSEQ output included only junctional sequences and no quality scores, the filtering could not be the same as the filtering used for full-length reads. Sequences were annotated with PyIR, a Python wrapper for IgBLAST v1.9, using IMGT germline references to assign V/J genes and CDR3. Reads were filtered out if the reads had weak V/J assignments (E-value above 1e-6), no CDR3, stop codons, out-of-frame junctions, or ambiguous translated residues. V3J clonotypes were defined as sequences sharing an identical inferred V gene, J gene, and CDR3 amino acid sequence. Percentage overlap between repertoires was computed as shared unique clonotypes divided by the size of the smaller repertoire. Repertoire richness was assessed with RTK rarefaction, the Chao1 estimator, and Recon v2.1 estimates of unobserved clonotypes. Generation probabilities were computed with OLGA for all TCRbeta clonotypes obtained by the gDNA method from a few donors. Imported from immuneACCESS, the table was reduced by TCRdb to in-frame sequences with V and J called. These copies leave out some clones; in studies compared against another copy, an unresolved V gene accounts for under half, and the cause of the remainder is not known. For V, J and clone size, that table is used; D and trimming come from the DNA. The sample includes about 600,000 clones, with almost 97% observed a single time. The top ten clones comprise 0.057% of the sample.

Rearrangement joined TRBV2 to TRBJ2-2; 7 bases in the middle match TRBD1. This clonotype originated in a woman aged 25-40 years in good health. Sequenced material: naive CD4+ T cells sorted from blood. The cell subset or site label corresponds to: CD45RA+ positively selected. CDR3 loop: CASTGTDRTGELFF. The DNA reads TGTGCCAGCACCGGGACAGACCGGACCGGGGAGCTGTTTTTT.